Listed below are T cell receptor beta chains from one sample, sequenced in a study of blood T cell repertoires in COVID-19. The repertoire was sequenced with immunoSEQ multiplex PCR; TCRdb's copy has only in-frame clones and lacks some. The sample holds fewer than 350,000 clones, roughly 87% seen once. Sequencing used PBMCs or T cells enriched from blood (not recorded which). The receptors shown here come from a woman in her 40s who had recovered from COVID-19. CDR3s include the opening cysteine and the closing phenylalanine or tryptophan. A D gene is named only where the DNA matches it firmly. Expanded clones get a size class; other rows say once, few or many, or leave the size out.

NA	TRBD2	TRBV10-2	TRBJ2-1	CASLNSGRNNEQFF	TGCGCCAGCCTGAATTCCGGGAGGAACAATGAGCAGTTCTTC
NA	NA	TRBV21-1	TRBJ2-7	CASSKGTGGYEQYF	TGTGCCAGCAGCAAAGGGACAGGGGGCTACGAGCAGTACTTC
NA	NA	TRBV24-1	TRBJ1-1	CATSDARGTEAFF	TGTGCCACCAGTGATGCCCGGGGTACTGAAGCTTTCTTT
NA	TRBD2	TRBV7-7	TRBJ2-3	CASSLVRTSSPDTQYF	TGTGCTAGCAGCTTAGTTCGGACTAGCAGCCCAGATACGCAGTATTTT
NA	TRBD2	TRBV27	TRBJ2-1	CASSSQTSGVYNEQFF	TGTGCCAGCAGTTCTCAAACTAGCGGAGTCTACAATGAGCAGTTCTTC
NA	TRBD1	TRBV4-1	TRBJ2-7	CASSPSRTGRAVEQYF	TGCGCCAGCAGCCCGAGCCGGACAGGGAGAGCCGTAGAGCAGTACTTC
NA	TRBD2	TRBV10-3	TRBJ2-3	CAIRQGTSPGTDTQYF	TGTGCCATCAGACAAGGGACTAGCCCTGGCACAGATACGCAGTATTTT
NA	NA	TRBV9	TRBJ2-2	CASSVVVNTGELFF	TGTGCCAGCAGCGTAGTAGTCAACACCGGGGAGCTGTTTTTT
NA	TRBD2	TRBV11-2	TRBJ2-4	CASSLAPLAGGRIQYF	TGTGCCAGCAGCTTAGCCCCCCTAGCGGGAGGGAGGATTCAGTACTTC
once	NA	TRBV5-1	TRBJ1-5	CASSLRAGDQPQHF	TGCGCCAGCAGCTTGAGGGCAGGGGATCAGCCCCAGCATTTT
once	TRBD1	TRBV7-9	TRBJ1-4	CASSPETGGNEKLFF	TGTGCCAGCAGCCCGGAGACAGGGGGTAATGAAAAACTGTTTTTT
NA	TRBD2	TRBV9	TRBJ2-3	CASSASGRRLGTDTQYF	TGTGCCAGCAGCGCTAGCGGGAGACGGTTAGGCACAGATACGCAGTATTTT
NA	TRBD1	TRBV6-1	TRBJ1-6	CASSERGGKGSPLHF	TGTGCCAGCAGTGAACGAGGGGGCAAGGGTTCACCCCTCCACTTT
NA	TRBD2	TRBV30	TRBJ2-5	CAWSRLAGQETQYF	TGTGCCTGGAGTAGGCTAGCGGGCCAAGAGACCCAGTACTTC
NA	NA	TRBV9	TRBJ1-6	CASSAKQGPLAYNSPLHF	TGTGCCAGCAGCGCCAAACAGGGTCCCCTTGCTTATAATTCACCCCTCCACTTT
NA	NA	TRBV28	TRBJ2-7	CASSYVQTNYEQYF	TGTGCCAGCAGTTACGTACAGACAAACTACGAGCAGTACTTC